This T cell receptor beta chain was retrieved from a study of identical twins. Whole-study results and caveats: A cross-sectional statistical analysis, not follow-up of the same donors, supported the conclusions.

MiXCR was run by TCRdb on the 5' RACE reads, yielding one entry per CDR3 protein. The data contain 400,000 to 550,000 distinct CDR3 sequences, roughly 21% of them singletons. As concerns this clonotype: What it binds is not known.

There are 18 residues in the CDR3. Germline V lookup: CDR1 MNHNS, CDR2 SASEGT. Trimming cost V 1 base and J 2 bases, with 19 bases left between them. In addition, the sample was reused for a study of T cells expressing NK-cell markers.

The sequenced sample was CD4+ T cells sorted from blood. The clonotype comes from a woman younger than 30 in good health. V and J are TRBV6-1 and TRBJ2-3; no clear D. DNA of the CDR3: TGTGCCAGCAGTGAAGGGTGGCTCCCTACGTCCTTCACAGATACGCAGTATTTT. This translates into CASSEGWLPTSFTDTQYF.